The subject of this entry is one T cell receptor beta chain. What it binds is unknown. These data come from a study of shared clonotypes between healthy human individuals. Study-level background: Aged between 18 and 49, the donors were two women and three men. Findings and limits, study-wide: An effect of sequencing depth on clonotype sharing among donors was expected. The study found lower generation probabilities in non-shared clonotypes than in those shared by all four donors.

CD8 memory pooled CD45RO+ cells and CCR7-negative CD45RA+ TemRA cells. This CDR3 contains 17 residues. Produced via immunoSEQ multiplex PCR; TCRdb's table is partial and in-frame only. Seen here are about 79,000 clones, 62% observed once, and the top ten hold just over 50%. The TCR comes from a young man in good health. Sequencing input: memory CD8+ T cells sorted from blood. Documented subset: CD45RO+ cells pooled with CCR7-negative TemRA cells. This chain uses TRBV21-1 with TRBJ2-1; the D call of TRBD1 is as the table states it, not checked on the DNA. TRBV21-1 is recorded as a pseudogene. In DNA, the CDR3 is TGTGCCAGCAGCAAAGTGTCAGGGATATGCTTGGACAATGAGCAGTTCTTC. It codes for CASSKVSGICLDNEQFF.